The entry below describes one TCR beta chain. Its antigen is still unknown. A much larger clone differs by one base, so this may be a read error. Since all of the isolated RNA was reverse transcribed, expressed TCRB transcripts were what got sequenced. Only in-frame clones appear in the TCRdb table, and some are missing; sequencing was by immunoSEQ multiplex PCR. The sample has 130,000 or so clones; about 10% are singletons. This entry is derived from a study of beta chain features in type 1 diabetes. Germline lookup yields CDR1 MNHEY and CDR2 SMNVEV (reference sequence). V lost 6 bases and J 4 bases, leaving 4 bases between the germline ends. The CDR3 is 11 residues long. Study-level findings and limits: Moderate yet significant TCRB CDR3 shortening was seen in Type 1 diabetes patients in all four CD4+ subsets.

The TCR originated in a man aged 25 to 45 with type 1 diabetes. The chain links TRBV27 to TRBJ2-1; D unresolved. Sequencing was performed on central memory CD4+ T cells from blood. The DNA for the CDR3 is TGTGCCAGCAGCCTATACAATGAGCAGTTCTTC. It is translated as CASSLYNEQFF.